The sequence of this T cell receptor (beta chain) was determined in a study of blood T cell repertoires in COVID-19 (dated by TCRdb to 2018 to 2021). In the study overall: Samples covering the acute and convalescent phases of COVID-19 were provided by collaborators in the United States, Italy and Spain. The repertoires were released in a freely available public database intended as a resource for research on the immune response to SARS-CoV-2. The prospective study material was composed of cDNA or gDNA derived from T cells, B-cell-depleted T cells, or PBMCs. The sample metadata nearly always contained a de-identified subject ID, COVID-19 status, age in years and sex. Deeply sampled blood TCRbeta repertoires from subjects exposed to, actively infected with, or recovered from COVID-19 were included in the dataset. Where available, HLA class I and class II types were taken from metadata supplied by the sample provider and were not determined by assay-based typing. The samples were drawn from the first 160 participants of the ongoing ImmuneRACE study and from more than 1,000 subjects provided by 6 global collaborators. The full study reports these points: How much clinical and demographic metadata was included differed by source and by participant, and the metadata was provided uncurated.

Turning to this clone: The target of this receptor is not known. The input lacks base qualities; no much larger clone sits a single base away.

TCRbeta CDR3 regions were amplified from genomic DNA by means of the immunoSEQ Assay, a bias-controlled multiplex PCR. For the original study's pipeline: Nucleated cell counts per sample were estimated from amplification of reference gene primers within the assay. To quantify the absolute abundance of each unique TCRbeta CDR3 rearrangement, sequence reads were collapsed and filtered. For each sample, productive Simpson clonality was calculated as the square root of Simpson's diversity index over productive rearrangements. TCRdb took over this immuneACCESS table, retaining in-frame rearrangements with V and J assigned. Such tables are incomplete; in checked studies, under half of the missing clones stem from an unresolved V gene, and the remainder is unexplained. V, J and clone size are those of that table, while D and trimming were read from the DNA. For this sample the table gives 200,000 to 250,000 clones, of which approximately 89% were detected only once. The ten largest clones represent about 3.5% of the sample.

CDR1 ENHRY and CDR2 SYGVKD were looked up in the germline V gene. Trimming removed 10 bases from V and 7 bases from J; the gene matches leave 8 bases unexplained. The CDR3 goes from the cysteine to the phenylalanine over 12 residues. The CDR3 DNA has 36 bases and is translated from base 1. In the prospective study, participants were about 18 to 100 years old, resided in fewer than 25 geographic areas of the United States, and were enrolled through a virtual design. To assign participants to cohorts, the prospective study relied on clinical history that participants themselves reported in a screening survey and a study questionnaire. A participant counted as exposed if, within 2 weeks of entering the study, that participant had been in contact with someone who had a PCR-confirmed or clinician-diagnosed COVID-19 case. Each participant in the prospective study had whole blood, serum and a nasopharyngeal or oropharyngeal swab collected by mobile phlebotomists. Over a 2-month period, participants in the prospective study had the option of providing additional blood draws and questionnaires. Blood samples from the prospective study were shipped frozen or at room temperature prior to DNA extraction.

This clonotype was obtained from a woman in her twenties or thirties who had been exposed to COVID-19. The rearranged chain carries TRBV10-3 and TRBJ1-1, with 8 bases aligning to TRBD1. Sequenced: PBMCs or T cells enriched from blood (not recorded which). The CDR3 here reads CASHTGGGEAFF. Here is the DNA: TGTGCCAGCCACACAGGGGGAGGTGAAGCTTTCTTT.